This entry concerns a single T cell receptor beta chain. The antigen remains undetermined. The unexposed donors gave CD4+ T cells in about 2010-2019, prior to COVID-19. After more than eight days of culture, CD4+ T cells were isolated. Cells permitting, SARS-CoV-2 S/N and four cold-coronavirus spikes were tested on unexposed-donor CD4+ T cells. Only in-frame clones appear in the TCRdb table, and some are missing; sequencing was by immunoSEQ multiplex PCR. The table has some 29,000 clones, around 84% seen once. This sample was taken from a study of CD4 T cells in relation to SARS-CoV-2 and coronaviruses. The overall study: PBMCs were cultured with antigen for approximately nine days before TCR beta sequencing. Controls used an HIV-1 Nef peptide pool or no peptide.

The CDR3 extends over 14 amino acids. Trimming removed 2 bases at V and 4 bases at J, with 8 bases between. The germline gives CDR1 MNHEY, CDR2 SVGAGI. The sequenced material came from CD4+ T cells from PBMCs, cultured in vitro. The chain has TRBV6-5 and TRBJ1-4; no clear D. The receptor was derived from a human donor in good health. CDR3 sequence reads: CASSYGGYNEKLFF. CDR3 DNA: TGTGCCAGCAGTTACGGAGGTTATAATGAAAAACTGTTTTTT.